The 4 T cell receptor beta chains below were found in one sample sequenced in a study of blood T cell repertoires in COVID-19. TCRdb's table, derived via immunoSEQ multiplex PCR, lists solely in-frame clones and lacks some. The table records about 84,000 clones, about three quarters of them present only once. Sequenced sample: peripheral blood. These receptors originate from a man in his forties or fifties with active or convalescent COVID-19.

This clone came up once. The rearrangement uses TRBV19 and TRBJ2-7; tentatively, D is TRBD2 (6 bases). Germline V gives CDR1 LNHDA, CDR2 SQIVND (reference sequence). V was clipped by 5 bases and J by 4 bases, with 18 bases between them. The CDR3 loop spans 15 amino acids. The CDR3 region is CASSSEGSVVYEQYF. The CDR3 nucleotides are TGTGCCAGTAGTTCGGAGGGGTCCGTTGTATACGAGCAGTACTTC.

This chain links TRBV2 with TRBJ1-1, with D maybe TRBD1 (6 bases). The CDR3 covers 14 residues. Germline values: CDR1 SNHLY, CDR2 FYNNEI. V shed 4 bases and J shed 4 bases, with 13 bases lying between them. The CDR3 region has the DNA TGTGCCAGCAGTGGGGGGACACAAATCACTGAAGCTTTCTTT. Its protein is CASSGGTQITEAFF.

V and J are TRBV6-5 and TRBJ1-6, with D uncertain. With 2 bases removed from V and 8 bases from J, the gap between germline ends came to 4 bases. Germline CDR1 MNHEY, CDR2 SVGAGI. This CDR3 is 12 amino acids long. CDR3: CASSYEDSPLHF. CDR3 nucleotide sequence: TGTGCCAGCAGTTACGAGGATTCACCCCTCCACTTT.

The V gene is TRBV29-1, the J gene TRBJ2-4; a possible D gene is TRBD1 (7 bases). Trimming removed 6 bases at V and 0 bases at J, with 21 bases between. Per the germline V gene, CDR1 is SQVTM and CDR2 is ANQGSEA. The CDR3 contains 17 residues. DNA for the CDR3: TGCAGCGTACGCGGACAGGTGGGAGGACTAGCCAAAAACATTCAGTACTTC. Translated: CSVRGQVGGLAKNIQYF.